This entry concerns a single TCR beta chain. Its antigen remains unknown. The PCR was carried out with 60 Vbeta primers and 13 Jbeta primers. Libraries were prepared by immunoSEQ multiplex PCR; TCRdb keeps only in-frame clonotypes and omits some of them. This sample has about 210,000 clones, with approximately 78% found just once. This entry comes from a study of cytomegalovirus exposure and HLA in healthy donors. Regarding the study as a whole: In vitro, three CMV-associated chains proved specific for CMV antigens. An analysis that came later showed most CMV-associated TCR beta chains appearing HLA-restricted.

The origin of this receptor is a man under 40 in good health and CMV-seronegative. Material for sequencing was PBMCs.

CDR3 DNA sequence: TGTGCCAGCAGTTTACCCAGCGGGGGTGGGCGGAGTGAAAAACTGTTTTTT. This translates into CASSLPSGGGRSEKLFF. The chain couples TRBV28 to TRBJ1-4; tentative D call: TRBD1 (5 bases). Germline CDR1 reads MDHEN; CDR2 reads SYDVKM. Trimming cost V 2 bases and J 7 bases, with 20 bases left between them. The CDR3 is made up of 17 amino acids.